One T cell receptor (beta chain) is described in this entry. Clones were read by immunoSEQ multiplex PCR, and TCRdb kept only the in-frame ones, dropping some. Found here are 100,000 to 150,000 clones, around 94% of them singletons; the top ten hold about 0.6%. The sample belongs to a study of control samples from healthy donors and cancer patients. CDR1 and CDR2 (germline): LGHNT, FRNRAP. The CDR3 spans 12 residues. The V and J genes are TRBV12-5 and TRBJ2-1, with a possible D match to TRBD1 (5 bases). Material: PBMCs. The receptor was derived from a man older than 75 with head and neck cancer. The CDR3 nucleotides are TGTGCCTCTCTGGGGCAGTACAATGAGCAGTTCTTC. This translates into CASLGQYNEQFF.